A single sample is the source of the 11 T cell receptor beta chains below, sequenced in a study of blood T cell repertoires in COVID-19. Some clones are missing from TCRdb's copy, which holds only in-frame ones; the method was immunoSEQ multiplex PCR. The table shows about 270,000 clones, with around 90% occurring only once. The sample comprised PBMCs or T cells enriched from blood (not recorded which). These receptors all stem from a woman aged 60-70 years in a cohort exposed to, infected with or recovered from COVID-19 (not recorded which).

This clone was counted a few times. J is TRBJ1-5 and V is TRBV28; D possibly corresponds to TRBD1 (6 bases). The V gene lost 3 bases and the J gene lost 4 bases, with 19 bases spanning the gap. Germline CDR1 reads MDHEN; CDR2 reads SYDVKM. This CDR3 has 17 amino acids. The CDR3 protein is CASSLTAGANRNQPQHF. Here the CDR3 DNA reads TGTGCCAGCAGTTTGACCGCAGGGGCGAACCGGAATCAGCCCCAGCATTTT. Drawing the rest from reference TRBV28 and TRBJ1-5, the complete variable domain is DVKVTQSSRYLVKRTGEKVFLECVQDMDHENMFWYRQDPGLGLRLIYFSYDVKMKEKGDIPEGYSVSREKKERFSLILESASTNQTSMYLCASSLTAGANRNQPQHFGDGTRLSIL.

The V call is TRBV10-3, the J call TRBJ2-1, with D unresolved. The CDR3 is 11 amino acids. Trimming removed 10 bases from V and 2 bases from J, with 6 bases in between. Germline CDR1 and CDR2: ENHRY and SYGVKD. CDR3 sequence: CATNAYNEQFF. In DNA, the CDR3 is TGTGCCACAAATGCCTACAATGAGCAGTTCTTC.

The rearrangement uses TRBV5-1 and TRBJ2-3; 9 bases match TRBD2. Losses at the gene ends were 5 bases for V and 3 bases for J; bases not matched to a gene: 4. CDR3 size: 14 residues. Germline V lookup: CDR1 SGHRS, CDR2 YFSETQ. CDR3 sequence reads: CASSSGSFTDTQYF. In nucleotides, the CDR3 is TGCGCCAGCAGTAGCGGGAGTTTTACAGATACGCAGTATTTT.

As DNA, the CDR3 is TGCGCCAGCAGCCGGACAGGGGGGACGGATCCCGGGGAGCTGTTTTTT. It translates to CASSRTGGTDPGELFF. This chain connects TRBV5-1 to TRBJ2-2; 10 bases are shared with TRBD1. V shed 4 bases and J 6 bases; nucleotides not matched to a gene: 9. The CDR3 contains 16 residues. In germline, CDR1 is SGHRS, CDR2 YFSETQ.

This chain connects TRBV6-5 to TRBJ1-2; D uncertain. The germline CDR1 and CDR2 sequences are MNHEY and SVGAGI. Trimming took off 6 bases at V and 0 bases at J, with 8 bases between the two ends. The CDR3 contains 13 residues. In nucleotides, the CDR3 is TGTGCCAGCAGAGAGAGTACTAACTATGGCTACACCTTC. It is translated as CASRESTNYGYTF.

This clone is a singleton in its sample. This chain connects TRBV28 to TRBJ2-4, with D maybe TRBD1 (5 bases). The CDR3 extends over 19 amino acids. With 2 bases removed from V and 0 bases from J, the gap between germline ends came to 20 bases. CDR1 is MDHEN and CDR2 is SYDVKM in the germline V gene. This CDR3 is CASSLGQGLGPLAKNIQYF. DNA of the CDR3: TGTGCCAGCAGTTTAGGTCAGGGCCTTGGCCCCTTAGCCAAAAACATTCAGTACTTC.

The chain uses TRBV11-2 and TRBJ1-1; TRBD1 might be the D (5 bases). Germline CDR1 reads SGHAT; CDR2 reads FQNNGV. The germline V and J ends were trimmed by 5 bases and 1 base, with 11 bases remaining between them. CDR3 size: 14 residues. The CDR3 bases are TGTGCCAGCAGCACGTCAAGGGGGAACACTGAAGCTTTCTTT. It yields the protein CASSTSRGNTEAFF.

The CDR3 here is CASSLRGRQGILKYEQYF. For the CDR3, the DNA is TGTGCCAGCAGCTTAAGGGGCCGACAGGGGATTCTTAAATACGAGCAGTACTTC. This rearrangement joins TRBV5-6 to TRBJ2-7; the match to TRBD1 covers 8 bases. The V segment lost 2 bases and the J segment 4 bases; nucleotides outside the gene matches: 17. CDR3 length equals 18 residues. Germline lookup yields CDR1 SGHDT and CDR2 YYEEEE.

This clone occurred a few times. The chain links TRBV9 to TRBJ1-6; 9 bases fit TRBD1. The germline gives CDR1 SGDLS, CDR2 YYNGEE. The CDR3 is 15 amino acids. Germline trimming cut 4 bases from V and 10 bases from J; bases unmatched to any gene: 9. The CDR3 loop reads CASSFGQGKESPLHF. In DNA, the CDR3 is TGTGCCAGCAGCTTTGGACAGGGGAAGGAGTCACCCCTCCACTTT. Filled out from reference TRBV9 and TRBJ1-6, the complete variable domain reads DSGVTQTPKHLITATGQRVTLRCSPRSGDLSVYWYQQSLDQGLQFLIQYYNGEERAKGNILERFSAQQFPDLHSELNLSSLELGDSALYFCASSFGQGKESPLHFGNGTRLTVT.

The V and J genes are TRBV5-1 and TRBJ2-5; no firm D call. This CDR3 contains 14 residues. In germline, CDR1 is SGHRS, CDR2 YFSETQ. The V gene lost 0 bases and the J gene lost 3 bases, with 9 bases spanning the gap. CDR3 DNA sequence: TGCGCCAGCAGCTTGGGGCGGAGCGAAGAGACCCAGTACTTC. Translation: CASSLGRSEETQYF.

This clone was recorded once. The genes are TRBV18 and TRBJ2-3; D is perhaps TRBD2 (6 bases). The ends were cut back, 8 bases at V and 10 bases at J, with 16 bases in the middle. This CDR3 comprises 12 residues. Germline CDR1 is KGHSH and CDR2 is LQKENI. CDR3 DNA: TGTGCCAGCGACACTACGGGGGAATCGCAGTATTTT. This gives the protein CASDTTGESQYF.